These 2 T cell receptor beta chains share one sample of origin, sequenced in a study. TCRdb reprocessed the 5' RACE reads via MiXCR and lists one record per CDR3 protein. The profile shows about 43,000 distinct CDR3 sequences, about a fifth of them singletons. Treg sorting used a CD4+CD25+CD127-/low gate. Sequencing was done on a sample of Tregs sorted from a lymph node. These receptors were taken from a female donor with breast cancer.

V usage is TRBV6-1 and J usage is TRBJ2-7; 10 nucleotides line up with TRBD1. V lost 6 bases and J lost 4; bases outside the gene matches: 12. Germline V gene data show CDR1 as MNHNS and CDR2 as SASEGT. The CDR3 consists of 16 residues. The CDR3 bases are TGTGCCAGCAGACCAACCCCCGGGACAGGGGTATACGAGCAGTACTTC. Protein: CASRPTPGTGVYEQYF.

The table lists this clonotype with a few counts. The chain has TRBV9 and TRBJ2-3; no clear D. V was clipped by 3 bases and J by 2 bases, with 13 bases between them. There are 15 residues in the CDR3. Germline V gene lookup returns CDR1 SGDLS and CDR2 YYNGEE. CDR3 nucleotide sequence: TGTGCCAGCAGCGGGGCCCTTAGCCTCACAGATACGCAGTATTTT. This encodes CASSGALSLTDTQYF. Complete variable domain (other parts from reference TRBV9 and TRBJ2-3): DSGVTQTPKHLITATGQRVTLRCSPRSGDLSVYWYQQSLDQGLQFLIQYYNGEERAKGNILERFSAQQFPDLHSELNLSSLELGDSALYFCASSGALSLTDTQYFGPGTRLTVL.